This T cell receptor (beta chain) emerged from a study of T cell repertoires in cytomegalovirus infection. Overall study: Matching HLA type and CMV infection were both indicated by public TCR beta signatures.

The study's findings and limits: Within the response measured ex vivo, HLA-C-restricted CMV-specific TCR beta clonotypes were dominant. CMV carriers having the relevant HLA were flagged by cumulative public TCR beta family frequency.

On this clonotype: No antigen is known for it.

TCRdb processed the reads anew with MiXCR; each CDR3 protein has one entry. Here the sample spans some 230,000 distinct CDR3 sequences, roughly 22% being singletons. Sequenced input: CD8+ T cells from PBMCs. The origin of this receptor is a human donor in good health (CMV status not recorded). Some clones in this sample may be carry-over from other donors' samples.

The CDR3 DNA follows: TGTGCCAGCAGCTTATTTGTGGGGGGCACAGATACGCAGTATTTT. Amino acid sequence: CASSLFVGGTDTQYF. This chain connects TRBV11-2 to TRBJ2-3; possibly TRBD1 or TRBD2 for D (5 bases each). The length of the CDR3 is 15 residues. The V gene lost 2 bases and the J gene lost 1 base, with 10 bases spanning the gap. From germline, CDR1 is SGHAT and CDR2 FQNNGV.